A single sample is the source of the 16 T cell receptor beta chains below, sequenced in a study of Graves' ophthalmopathy and Graves' hyperthyroidism. From RNA, the CDR3 regions of TCR beta chains were amplified and sequenced. In the first round, RT-PCR was carried out with HTBI primers, and a multiplex PCR formed the second round. TCRdb re-derived calls from the multiplex PCR reads in MiXCR, one entry per CDR3 protein. Here the sample spans a few hundred thousand distinct CDR3 sequences, 35% to 45% being singletons. What was sequenced was peripheral blood or thyroid tissue (not recorded which). The receptor source for this set is an adult man with Graves' hyperthyroidism.

As DNA, the CDR3 is TGTGCCTGGAGTGTTCTGTACACTGAAGCTTTCTTT. Its protein product is CAWSVLYTEAFF. This chain connects TRBV30 to TRBJ1-1, with no clear D. CDR3 length: 12 residues. V was pared by 0 bases and J by 3 bases, with 5 bases between. The germline V gene has CDR1 GTSNPN and CDR2 SVGIG (reference sequence).

The rearrangement joins TRBV20-1 to TRBJ2-7; 7 bases fit TRBD1. CDR3 length: 15 residues. The germline CDR1 and CDR2 sequences are DFQATT and SNEGSKA (reference sequence). Germline trimming cut 3 bases from V and 0 bases from J; bases unmatched to any gene: 8. CDR3 region: CSASDGTASSYEQYF. In DNA form, the CDR3 reads TGCAGTGCTAGTGACGGGACAGCGAGCTCCTACGAGCAGTACTTC.

On this clonotype itself: At one boundary the junction diverges from the germline segment, which might be a read error. V usage is TRBV15 and J usage is TRBJ1-2; a possible D gene is TRBD1 (5 bases). CDR1 and CDR2 (germline): LNHNV, YYDKDF (reference sequence). This CDR3 region has 17 residues. The CDR3, as DNA: TGTGCCATCAGCAGTTACTTACCAGGGCGTATGTACTATGGCTACACCTTC. Its protein product is CAISSYLPGRMYYGYTF.

A note on this clonotype: It may be a read error: a sequence one base away is much more abundant. The rearrangement joins TRBV7-9 to TRBJ2-7, with D tentatively TRBD1 (6 bases). Germline-derived CDR1 and CDR2 are SEHNR and FQNEAQ (reference sequence). The length of the CDR3 is 14 residues. The CDR3 spells CASSLDSSSYQQYF. CDR3 coding DNA: TGTGCCAGCAGCTTGGACAGTAGCTCCTACCAGCAGTACTTC. The entire variable domain, with the rest obtained from reference TRBV7-9 and TRBJ2-7, is as follows: DTGVSQNPRHKITKRGQNVTFRCDPISEHNRLYWYRQTLGQGPEFLTYFQNEAQLEKSRLLSDRFSAERPKGSFSTLEIQRTEQGDSAMYLCASSLDSSSYQQYFGPGTRLTVT.

The chain is built from TRBV2 and TRBJ1-2; no reliable D call. V dropped 6 bases and J dropped 4 bases, with 9 bases sitting between them. The CDR3 spans 12 residues. The germline CDR1 and CDR2 sequences are SNHLY and FYNNEI. CDR3 in amino acids: CASRQRAYGYTF. In nucleotides, the CDR3 is TGTGCCAGCAGGCAGCGGGCCTATGGCTACACCTTC.

The V and J genes are TRBV7-2 and TRBJ2-5; no clear D. From germline, CDR1 is SGHTA and CDR2 FQGNSA. V was trimmed by 0 bases and J by 1 base, leaving 12 bases between them. CDR3 length: 16 amino acids. The CDR3: CASSLAPVPRQETQYF. The CDR3 nucleotides read TGTGCCAGCAGCTTAGCCCCCGTTCCTCGCCAAGAGACCCAGTACTTC.

This chain uses TRBV7-9 with TRBJ2-3; the D gene is possibly TRBD1 (5 bases). CDR1 is SEHNR, CDR2 FQNEAQ, per germline (reference sequence). The CDR3 length is 16 residues. The V and J ends lost 1 base and 3 bases respectively, with 14 bases between them. As DNA, the CDR3 is TGTGCCAGCAGCTTAGGGGTGACAGTGTCGACAGATACGCAGTATTTT. Residues: CASSLGVTVSTDTQYF.

Only one count was recorded for this clonotype. The chain is built from TRBV10-3 and TRBJ2-5, with 10 bases matching TRBD2. Germline V lookup: CDR1 ENHRY, CDR2 SYGVKD. This CDR3 contains 15 residues. V lost 2 bases to trimming and J lost 3 bases; unmatched junction nucleotides: 3. The CDR3 spells CAISEPGTSEETQYF. For the CDR3, the DNA is TGTGCCATCAGTGAGCCTGGGACTAGCGAAGAGACCCAGTACTTC.

Many counts were recorded for this clonotype. This sequence joins TRBV12-3 or TRBV12-4 and TRBJ2-7; 10 nucleotides agree with TRBD1. This CDR3 has 15 amino acids. V was pared by 8 bases and J by 6 bases, with 13 bases of the junction left unmatched. The CDR3 DNA sequence: TGTGCCAGCCTTTCTTCGGGGACAGGGGCTTCCGAGCAGTACTTC. Its translation: CASLSSGTGASEQYF.

In its sample, this clonotype was seen many times. The V gene is TRBV20-1, the J gene TRBJ2-7; TRBD1 is a possible D gene (6 bases). Germline values: CDR1 DFQATT, CDR2 SNEGSKA (reference sequence). The CDR3 runs to 12 residues. V was cut by 3 bases and J by 6 bases, with 12 bases left in between. The CDR3 here is CSARDSNPEQYF. The CDR3 DNA reads TGCAGTGCTAGGGACAGTAACCCCGAGCAGTACTTC.

This clonotype was seen only a few times. The chain recombines TRBV28 with TRBJ2-5, with D hard to call. The CDR3 extends over 12 amino acids. Germline V CDR1 and CDR2: MDHEN, SYDVKM. V shed 3 bases and J shed 6 bases, with 8 bases lying between them. CDR3 sequence: CASSLPTKTQYF. The CDR3 coding sequence is TGTGCCAGCAGTTTGCCGACAAAGACCCAGTACTTC.

The table lists this clonotype with many counts. The V call is TRBV14, the J call TRBJ1-1; D remains unclear. Trimming stripped 4 bases from V and 0 bases from J, with 12 bases between. Germline V gene sequence: CDR1 SGHDN, CDR2 FVKESK. The CDR3 length is 15 residues. The CDR3 region has the DNA TGTGCCAGCAGCCGGTTGACCGGGATGAACACTGAAGCTTTCTTT. Residues: CASSRLTGMNTEAFF. The whole variable domain, remainder taken from reference TRBV14 and TRBJ1-1, is EAGVTQFPSHSVIEKGQTVTLRCDPISGHDNLYWYRRVMGKEIKFLLHFVKESKQDESGMPNNRFLAERTGGTYSTLKVQPAELEDSGVYFCASSRLTGMNTEAFFGQGTRLTVV.

Of note for this clonotype: The conserved phenylalanine or tryptophan normally closing the CDR3 is absent here, so this likely arose from a read error. The chain employs TRBV19 and TRBJ1-1; 8 bases map to TRBD1. CDR3 length: 14 residues. Germline-derived CDR1 and CDR2 are LNHDA and SQIVND (reference sequence). The J segment lost 5 bases and the V segment lost 4 bases, leaving 6 bases of the junction unmatched. This CDR3 reads CASSSTGGGTEAFL. In DNA, the CDR3 is TGTGCCAGTAGTAGCACAGGGGGAGGGACTGAAGCTTTCCTT.

At least ten counts were recorded for this clonotype. V is TRBV7-8 and J is TRBJ1-1, with D unclear. This CDR3 comprises 14 residues. In germline, CDR1 is SGHVS, CDR2 FQNEAQ. V was pared by 3 bases and J by 1 base, with 9 bases between. The CDR3 bases are TGTGCCAGCAGCTTGGGCTCTACGAACACTGAAGCTTTCTTT. It encodes CASSLGSTNTEAFF.

This clonotype was detected many times. The rearrangement uses TRBV12-3 or TRBV12-4 and TRBJ1-5; 9 bases fit TRBD1. After removal of 4 bases from V and 6 bases from J, the junction contained 13 bases not matched to a gene. CDR3 length: 17 amino acids. Here the CDR3 DNA reads TGTGCCAGCAGTTCCTATTCCGGGACAGGGCTACGTCAGCCCCAGCATTTT. Amino acids: CASSSYSGTGLRQPQHF.

A note on this clonotype: A much larger clone differs by one base, so this may be a read error. The chain is built from TRBV12-3 or TRBV12-4 and TRBJ1-1; D might be TRBD1 (6 bases). This CDR3 is built from 14 residues. As DNA, the CDR3 is TGTGCCAGCAGTTTAAGGGGGTCCCCAACGGAAGCTTGCTTT. This gives the protein CASSLRGSPTEACF.